Many counts were recorded for the clone carrying this TCR beta chain. Its target is unknown. Patients were excluded for uncontrolled infection, other autoimmune disease, pregnancy or lactation. The entry originates in a study of T cells in Graves' hyperthyroidism and ophthalmopathy. Findings and limits, study-wide: The model predicted ophthalmopathy a median roughly six months before onset.

Amplification of TCR beta CDR3 regions was performed using RNA transcripts as template. Researchers ran a first-round RT-PCR on the TCR CDR3 using the HTBI primer set. Using its own MiXCR run on the multiplex PCR reads, TCRdb lists one record per CDR3 protein. Here the sample spans hundreds of thousands of distinct CDR3 sequences, 13% to 15% being singletons. The V and J ends lost 0 bases and 5 bases, in that order; junction bases with no gene match: 4. The CDR3 length is 14 residues. CDR1 and CDR2 from the germline V gene are SGHRS and YFSETQ. The clonotype comes from a woman in her forties or fifties with Graves' ophthalmopathy. V is TRBV5-1 and J is TRBJ1-1, with TRBD1 identical over 7 bases. Sequencing was done on a sample of blood. The chain's CDR3 is CASSLAGGETEAFF. CDR3 DNA: TGCGCCAGCAGCTTGGCAGGGGGAGAGACTGAAGCTTTCTTT.